One and the same sample provided the 32 T cell receptor beta chains below, sequenced in a study of shared clonotypes between healthy human individuals. Terminally differentiated effector memory CD45RA+ cells were left out of the naive CD8 fraction, which was CD45RO-negative and positively selected for CCR7. TCRdb's copy holds only in-frame clones and misses some; the assay was immunoSEQ multiplex PCR. Counted here are millions of clones, about 95% occurring once; the ten biggest clones make up roughly 1.1%. The specimen was naive CD8+ T cells sorted from blood. The receptors were gathered from a man younger than 35 in good health.

The rearrangement links TRBV6-6 to TRBJ2-7, with D perhaps given as TRBD1 or TRBD2 (5 bases each). CDR3 length: 14 residues. CDR1 is MNHNY, CDR2 SVGAGI, per germline (reference sequence). The V end lost 2 bases, the J end lost 3 bases, and 11 bases lay between the germline ends. For the CDR3, the DNA is TGTGCCAGCAGTTACGGGGGACGGGACTACGAGCAGTACTTC. As protein: CASSYGGRDYEQYF.

The chain joins TRBV7-3 to TRBJ2-3; D is unclear. The germline V and J ends were trimmed by 1 base and 3 bases, with 14 bases remaining between them. The CDR3 has 16 amino acids. Per germline, CDR1 SGHTA and CDR2 FQGTGA. CDR3 in amino acids: CASSLRPTLATDTQYF. Written as DNA, the CDR3 is TGTGCCAGCAGCTTAAGGCCTACCTTGGCGACAGATACGCAGTATTTT.

This chain joins TRBV27 and TRBJ2-4; 10 bases agree with TRBD2. From germline, CDR1 is MNHEY and CDR2 SMNVEV (reference sequence). With 8 bases clipped from V and 6 bases from J, the junction kept 4 bases outside the gene matches. The CDR3 extends over 13 amino acids. The CDR3 region is CASSGLAANIQYF. The CDR3 nucleotides read TGTGCCAGCTCAGGACTAGCGGCAAACATTCAGTACTTC.

The rearrangement links TRBV4-1 to TRBJ1-4, with unresolved D. V lost 0 bases and J lost 7, with 12 bases in between. Germline values: CDR1 MGHRA, CDR2 YSYEKL. The CDR3 sequence is 15 residues long. The DNA for the CDR3 is TGCGCCAGCAGCCAAGAGGATCGCTTGGCTGAAAAACTGTTTTTT. Translated: CASSQEDRLAEKLFF.

DNA for the CDR3: TGTGCCAGCAGTGGGTTGGTCCCCCCGGATACGCAGTATTTT. Protein: CASSGLVPPDTQYF. The J gene is TRBJ2-3, the V gene TRBV2; D is unclear. Trimming took off 4 bases at V and 6 bases at J, with 14 bases between the two ends. In germline, CDR1 is SNHLY, CDR2 FYNNEI. The CDR3 spans 14 residues. Full variable domain (missing parts from reference TRBV2 and TRBJ2-3): EPEVTQTPSHQVTQMGQEVILRCVPISNHLYFYWYRQILGQKVEFLVSFYNNEISEKSEIFDDQFSVERPDGSNFTLKIRSTKLEDSAMYFCASSGLVPPDTQYFGPGTRLTVL.

This sequence joins TRBV5-6 and TRBJ2-7, with D possibly TRBD1 on 5 matching bases. Germline CDR1 reads SGHDT; CDR2 reads YYEEEE. This CDR3 region has 15 residues. V gave up 2 bases and J gave up 0 bases, with 12 bases separating them. CDR3 in DNA: TGTGCCAGCAGCTTCCTGACAGAAACCTCCTACGAGCAGTACTTC. Its translation: CASSFLTETSYEQYF.

V and J are TRBV4-3 and TRBJ2-3, with D hard to call. The CDR3 runs to 15 residues. Per germline, CDR1 LGHNA and CDR2 YSLEER. Trimming left V 4 bases short and J 4 bases short, with 15 bases between. The CDR3 here is CASSPSDARPDTQYF. The DNA of the CDR3 is TGCGCCAGCAGCCCGTCCGACGCCCGGCCAGATACGCAGTATTTT.

This chain uses TRBV7-2 with TRBJ2-3; D perhaps matches TRBD2 (7 bases). This CDR3 is 14 amino acids long. V was shortened by 6 bases and J by 4 bases, with 14 bases between the two germline ends. The V gene's germline CDR1 is SGHTA and CDR2 FQGNSA. CDR3 nucleotide sequence: TGTGCCAGCAGAGGGGGAGGGCGGGCAGATACGCAGTATTTT. This translates into CASRGGGRADTQYF.

This chain connects TRBV4-1 to TRBJ2-7; the D gene is possibly TRBD1 (6 bases). CDR1 MGHRA and CDR2 YSYEKL come from the germline V gene. The V and J ends lost 4 bases and 0 bases respectively, with 10 bases between them. The CDR3 spans 14 residues. CDR3 sequence (DNA): TGCGCCAGCAGCCTCCGGGACACCTCCTACGAGCAGTACTTC. Residues: CASSLRDTSYEQYF.

The J gene is TRBJ2-5, the V gene TRBV5-6; D possibly corresponds to TRBD1 (6 bases). Trimming stripped 0 bases from V and 5 bases from J, with 11 bases between. Germline CDR1 is SGHDT and CDR2 is YYEEEE. The CDR3 spans 14 residues. The chain's CDR3 is CASSLATGWETQYF. The CDR3 DNA is TGTGCCAGCAGCTTGGCCACAGGGTGGGAGACCCAGTACTTC.

The chain employs TRBV10-1 and TRBJ2-5; 7 bases are shared with TRBD2. CDR1 WNHNN and CDR2 SYGVQD come from the germline V gene (reference sequence). V was clipped by 6 bases and J by 2 bases; unmatched bases: 6. The CDR3 runs 14 residues. CDR3 coding DNA: TGCGCCAGCAGGGGCGAGGGACTACAAGAGACCCAGTACTTC. This gives the protein CASRGEGLQETQYF.

This chain uses TRBV30 with TRBJ2-6; D unclear. V shed 1 base and J shed 9 bases, with 4 bases lying between them. The CDR3 length is 11 residues. CDR1 is GTSNPN, CDR2 SVGIG, per germline (reference sequence). The CDR3 bases are TGTGCCTGGAGTGCTATCAACGTCCTGACTTTC. This translates into CAWSAINVLTF.

The chain recombines TRBV7-2 with TRBJ2-1; 11 nucleotides agree with TRBD2. This CDR3 contains 17 residues. Per the germline V gene, CDR1 is SGHTA and CDR2 is FQGNSA. V shed 6 bases, J shed 7 bases, and the junction held 14 bases outside the gene matches. The CDR3 sequence is CASSYYGLAGSLNEQFF. The CDR3 DNA sequence: TGTGCCAGCAGTTATTACGGACTAGCGGGTAGTCTAAATGAGCAGTTCTTC.

Comments on this clone: Other DNA sequences from this sample encode an identical CDR3 as well. The chain carries TRBV27 and TRBJ2-7; the match to TRBD1 covers 9 bases. Germline V gene lookup returns CDR1 MNHEY and CDR2 SMNVEV (reference sequence). The V and J ends lost 5 bases and 3 bases, in that order; junction bases with no gene match: 5. The CDR3 spans 14 residues. The CDR3 DNA sequence: TGTGCCAGCAGTGCGGGACAGGGTAGCTACGAGCAGTACTTC. It is translated as CASSAGQGSYEQYF.

The J gene is TRBJ2-7, the V gene TRBV7-2; D is perhaps TRBD2 (6 bases). V lost 3 bases and J 0 bases, leaving 15 bases between the germline ends. Per the germline V gene, CDR1 is SGHTA and CDR2 is FQGNSA. The CDR3 loop spans 16 amino acids. CDR3: CASSFSERASSYEQYF. In DNA, the CDR3 is TGTGCCAGCAGCTTTTCAGAGCGGGCAAGCTCCTACGAGCAGTACTTC.

The chain joins TRBV9 to TRBJ1-4; D remains unclear. CDR1 and CDR2 (germline): SGDLS, YYNGEE. The CDR3 is 14 amino acids. The germline V and J ends were trimmed by 0 bases and 4 bases, with 7 bases remaining between them. The DNA of the CDR3 is TGTGCCAGCAGCGTAGAGGAGGGTAATGAAAAACTGTTTTTT. Translation: CASSVEEGNEKLFF.

This chain uses TRBV29-1 with TRBJ2-7; 7 nucleotides align to TRBD1. Trimming at V came to 2 bases and at J to 2 bases, leaving 6 bases not matched to a gene. Per germline, CDR1 SQVTM and CDR2 ANQGSEA. The CDR3 spans 14 residues. The CDR3 nucleotides are TGCAGCGTTGAATTGGACAGGACACCCTACGAGCAGTACTTC. Encoded protein: CSVELDRTPYEQYF.

In nucleotides, the CDR3 is TGTGCCAGCAGCTCACCGTTGAGAGCTGAAGCTTTCTTT. It encodes CASSSPLRAEAFF. The chain has TRBV9 and TRBJ1-1; D is ambiguous. The CDR3 loop spans 13 amino acids. Trimming left V 4 bases short and J 6 bases short, with 13 bases between. CDR1 and CDR2 (germline): SGDLS, YYNGEE.

This chain connects TRBV27 to TRBJ2-7; D may be TRBD2 (6 bases). The V and J ends lost 0 bases and 2 bases respectively, with 14 bases between them. In germline, CDR1 is MNHEY, CDR2 SMNVEV (reference sequence). There are 16 residues in the CDR3. CDR3 DNA sequence: TGTGCCAGCAGTTTATCGACCCCGGGAGTAGCCTACGAGCAGTACTTC. It yields the protein CASSLSTPGVAYEQYF.

The CDR3 reads CASSIGQGIGEQYF. In DNA, the CDR3 is TGTGCCAGCAGCATAGGACAGGGTATAGGCGAGCAGTACTTC. The rearrangement uses TRBV27 and TRBJ2-7, with 8 bases fitting TRBD1. Germline lookup yields CDR1 MNHEY and CDR2 SMNVEV (reference sequence). CDR3 length equals 14 residues. The J segment lost 6 bases and the V segment lost 6 bases, leaving 10 bases of the junction unmatched.

The CDR3 reads CASSQVGSGELFF. CDR3 nucleotide sequence: TGTGCCAGCAGCCAAGTCGGTTCCGGGGAGCTGTTTTTT. The V and J genes are TRBV14 and TRBJ2-2; D is undetermined. With 1 base removed from V and 6 bases from J, the gap between germline ends came to 6 bases. CDR3 length: 13 residues. The germline V gene encodes CDR1 SGHDN and CDR2 FVKESK.

The J gene is TRBJ2-1, the V gene TRBV9, with D perhaps matching TRBD2 (6 bases). Trimming removed 3 bases from V and 8 bases from J, with 15 bases in between. The CDR3 length is 14 residues. CDR1 and CDR2 from the germline V gene are SGDLS and YYNGEE. The CDR3 DNA is TGTGCCAGCAGCGCCAACGGGGGAATCTATGAGCAGTTCTTC. It specifies CASSANGGIYEQFF.

V gene TRBV2 combines with J gene TRBJ1-4, with D perhaps TRBD1 (5 bases). Germline loops: CDR1 SNHLY, CDR2 FYNNEI. Trimming removed 4 bases from V and 4 bases from J, with 10 bases in between. The CDR3 is 14 amino acids. DNA for the CDR3: TGTGCCAGCAGTGCGGCAGGGTTTAATGAAAAACTGTTTTTT. Its translation: CASSAAGFNEKLFF. Full variable domain (rest looked up from reference TRBV2 and TRBJ1-4): EPEVTQTPSHQVTQMGQEVILRCVPISNHLYFYWYRQILGQKVEFLVSFYNNEISEKSEIFDDQFSVERPDGSNFTLKIRSTKLEDSAMYFCASSAAGFNEKLFFGSGTQLSVL.

The chain joins TRBV5-1 to TRBJ2-1; possible D gene TRBD2, 5 bases. The V end lost 4 bases, the J end lost 2 bases, and 16 bases lay between the germline ends. The CDR3 has 16 amino acids. Germline CDR1 SGHRS, CDR2 YFSETQ. CDR3 sequence: CASSPGGPGAYNEQFF. The CDR3 DNA sequence: TGCGCCAGCAGCCCTGGCGGGCCTGGGGCCTACAATGAGCAGTTCTTC.

This clone was found once. The chain employs TRBV7-9 and TRBJ2-7; weak D call: TRBD1 (6 bases). CDR1 SEHNR and CDR2 FQNEAQ come from the germline V gene (reference sequence). There are 12 residues in the CDR3. The V end was cut by 5 bases, the J end by 3 bases, with 8 bases between. CDR3 sequence: CASSTTGYEQYF. For the CDR3, the DNA is TGTGCCAGCAGCACGACAGGCTACGAGCAGTACTTC.

V gene TRBV27 combines with J gene TRBJ2-1, with 7 positions matching TRBD1. Germline loops: CDR1 MNHEY, CDR2 SMNVEV (reference sequence). V shed 8 bases and J 7 bases; nucleotides not matched to a gene: 14. CDR3 size: 15 residues. The CDR3 coding sequence is TGTGCCAGCTGGGGCCACACCGGGACAGCTAATGAGCAGTTCTTC. Translating gives CASWGHTGTANEQFF.

J is TRBJ2-2 and V is TRBV27; D possibly corresponds to TRBD2 (5 bases). Trimming stripped 10 bases from V and 3 bases from J, with 9 bases between. The CDR3 extends over 12 amino acids. Germline CDR1 is MNHEY and CDR2 is SMNVEV (reference sequence). The CDR3 region is CATGWHTGELFF. The CDR3, as DNA: TGTGCCACGGGGTGGCACACCGGGGAGCTGTTTTTT.

The rearrangement uses TRBV28 and TRBJ2-3; TRBD1 aligns across 9 bases. This CDR3 has 18 residues. Germline V gene sequence: CDR1 MDHEN, CDR2 SYDVKM. V lost 5 bases to trimming and J lost 5 bases; unmatched junction nucleotides: 17. The CDR3 DNA follows: TGTGCCAGCAGTAACCCGCGGGGACAGGGACCTTTAGGAGATACGCAGTATTTT. The encoded protein is CASSNPRGQGPLGDTQYF.

The rearrangement uses TRBV9 and TRBJ2-6; D gene unclear. The CDR3 length is 15 residues. In germline, CDR1 is SGDLS, CDR2 YYNGEE. Trimming stripped 4 bases from V and 0 bases from J, with 8 bases between. CDR3 residues: CASSPTGSGANVLTF. The CDR3 DNA follows: TGTGCCAGCAGCCCCACCGGCTCTGGGGCCAACGTCCTGACTTTC.

This clone showed up just once. V gene TRBV10-3 combines with J gene TRBJ2-1; unclear D gene. Trimming left V 2 bases short and J 5 bases short, with 22 bases between. Germline assignment: CDR1 ENHRY and CDR2 SYGVKD. The CDR3 contains 18 residues. The CDR3 region has the DNA TGTGCCATCAGTGAGCCCACCCATACAGATCACCTCAACAATGAGCAGTTCTTC. Translation: CAISEPTHTDHLNNEQFF.

The chain employs TRBV9 and TRBJ1-2; no reliable D call. Germline assignment: CDR1 SGDLS and CDR2 YYNGEE. The ends were cut back, 1 base at V and 1 base at J, with 8 bases in the middle. The CDR3 length is 14 residues. As DNA, the CDR3 is TGTGCCAGCAGCGTATCCATGGTTAACTATGGCTACACCTTC. The encoded protein is CASSVSMVNYGYTF.

In this sample, this clone turned up many times. Other DNA sequences within the sample encode an identical CDR3. V gene TRBV30 combines with J gene TRBJ1-1; D not resolved. V was trimmed by 4 bases and J by 4 bases, leaving 10 bases between them. CDR1 is GTSNPN, CDR2 SVGIG, per germline (reference sequence). The CDR3 runs to 12 residues. DNA for the CDR3: TGTGCCTGGACCCCTCGGGGCACTGAAGCTTTCTTT. This codes for CAWTPRGTEAFF.